One and the same sample provided the 4 T cell receptor beta chains below, sequenced in a study of Ad26.COV2.S vaccination and SARS-CoV-2 variants (dated by TCRdb to the early 2020s). The method behind the library was the immunoSEQ multiplex PCR assay. TCRdb stores this immuneACCESS table with in-frame sequences only. Part of the clones is absent; in the studies checked, under half of the shortfall reflects unresolved V genes, and no reason is known for the rest. The sample profile shows about 680,000 clones; around 90% of them were found once. The ten most abundant clones make up around 1.5% of the sample. The treatment or condition label for this specimen denotes: roughly 19 received Ad26.COV2.S at low or high dose, single or two shots; about 5 received placebo; per-sample allocation not given. Repertoires of vaccine and placebo recipients were sequenced from samples collected on day 63 after the first injection.

The starting material was peripheral blood, obtained in a trial of Ad26.COV2.S vaccine versus placebo. The receptors were gathered from a person aged 18 to 65 who received the Ad26.COV2.S COVID-19 vaccine or a placebo.

The chain combines TRBV21-1 with TRBJ2-7. TRBV21-1 is a listed pseudogene. The CDR3 runs 14 residues. CDR3 DNA sequence: TGTGCCAGCAGCCGAGGTCCCAACCGGGGCGTAGGGTACTTC. Amino acids: CASSRGPNRGVGYF.

This sequence joins TRBV12-3 or TRBV12-4 and TRBJ1-5; no clear D. The V end lost 2 bases, the J end lost 5 bases, and 7 bases lay between the germline ends. The length of the CDR3 is 13 residues. Here the CDR3 reads CASSLNGDQPQHF. CDR3 bases: TGTGCCAGCAGTTTAAACGGGGATCAGCCCCAGCATTTT.

CDR3 sequence: CASSLGAGAAGELFF. The CDR3 coding sequence is TGTGCCAGCAGCTTGGGGGCGGGGGCCGCCGGGGAGCTGTTTTTT. The genes are TRBV11-2 and TRBJ2-2, with TRBD2 as a possible D gene (7 bases). CDR3 length: 15 residues. Germline V lookup: CDR1 SGHAT, CDR2 FQNNGV. V dropped 3 bases and J dropped 6 bases, with 14 bases sitting between them.

The rearrangement uses TRBV9 and TRBJ1-2; no clear D. This CDR3 comprises 14 residues. Deletions cut 0 bases from V and 5 bases from J, with 11 bases between. Germline values: CDR1 SGDLS, CDR2 YYNGEE. In DNA form, the CDR3 reads TGTGCCAGCAGCGTAGATCACGGAAAGTATGGCTACACCTTC. It is translated as CASSVDHGKYGYTF.